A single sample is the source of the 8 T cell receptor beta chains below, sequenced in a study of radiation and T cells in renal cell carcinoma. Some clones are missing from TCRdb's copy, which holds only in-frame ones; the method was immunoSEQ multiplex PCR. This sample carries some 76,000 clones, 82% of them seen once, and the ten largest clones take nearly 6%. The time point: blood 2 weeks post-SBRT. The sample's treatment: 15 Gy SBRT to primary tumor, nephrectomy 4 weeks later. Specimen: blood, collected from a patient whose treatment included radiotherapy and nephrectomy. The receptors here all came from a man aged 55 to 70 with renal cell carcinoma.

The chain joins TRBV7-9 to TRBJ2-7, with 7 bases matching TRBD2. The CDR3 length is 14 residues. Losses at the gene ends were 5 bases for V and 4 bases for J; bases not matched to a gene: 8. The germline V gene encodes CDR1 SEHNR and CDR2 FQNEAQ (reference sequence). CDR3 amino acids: CASSPMGGEYEQYF. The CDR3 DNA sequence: TGTGCCAGCAGCCCCATGGGGGGGGAGTACGAGCAGTACTTC.

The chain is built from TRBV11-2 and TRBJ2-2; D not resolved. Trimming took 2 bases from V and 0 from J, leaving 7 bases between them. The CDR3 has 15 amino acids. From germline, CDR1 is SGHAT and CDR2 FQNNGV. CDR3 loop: CASSLRRSNTGELFF. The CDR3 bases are TGTGCCAGCAGCTTAAGGCGCTCGAACACCGGGGAGCTGTTTTTT.

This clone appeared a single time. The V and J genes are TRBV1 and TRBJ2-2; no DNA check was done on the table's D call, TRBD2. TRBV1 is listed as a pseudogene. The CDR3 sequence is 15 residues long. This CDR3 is CTSSQGLAGTGELFF. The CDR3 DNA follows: TGCACCAGCAGCCAAGGACTAGCGGGCACCGGGGAGCTGTTTTTT.

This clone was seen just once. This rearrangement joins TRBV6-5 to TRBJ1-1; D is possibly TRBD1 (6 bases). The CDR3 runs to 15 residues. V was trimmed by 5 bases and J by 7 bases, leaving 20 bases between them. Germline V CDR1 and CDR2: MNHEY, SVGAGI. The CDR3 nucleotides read TGTGCCAGCAGTCTTGACGACATTCAGGGGAGTGAAGCTTTCTTT. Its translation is CASSLDDIQGSEAFF.

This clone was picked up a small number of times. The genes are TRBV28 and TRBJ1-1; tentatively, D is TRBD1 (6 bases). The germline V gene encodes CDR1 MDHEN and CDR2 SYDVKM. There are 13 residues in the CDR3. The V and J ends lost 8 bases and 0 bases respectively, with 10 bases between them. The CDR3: CASHNRVNTEAFF. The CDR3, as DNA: TGTGCCAGCCACAACAGGGTGAACACTGAAGCTTTCTTT.

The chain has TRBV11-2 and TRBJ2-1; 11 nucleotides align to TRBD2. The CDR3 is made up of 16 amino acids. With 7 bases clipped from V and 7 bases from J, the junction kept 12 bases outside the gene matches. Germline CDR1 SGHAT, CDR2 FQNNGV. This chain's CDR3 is CASILTSGTPGNEQFF. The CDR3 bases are TGTGCCAGCATTTTGACTAGCGGGACCCCGGGTAATGAGCAGTTCTTC.

The CDR3 coding sequence is TGCGCCAGCAGCCTTAGCACGGCGGGGCCCAGCACAGATACGCAGTATTTT. Translating gives CASSLSTAGPSTDTQYF. V and J are TRBV4-3 and TRBJ2-3, with D maybe TRBD2 (6 bases). Trimming pared 4 bases from V and 0 bases from J, leaving 17 bases between. Germline lookup yields CDR1 LGHNA and CDR2 YSLEER. CDR3 size: 17 residues.

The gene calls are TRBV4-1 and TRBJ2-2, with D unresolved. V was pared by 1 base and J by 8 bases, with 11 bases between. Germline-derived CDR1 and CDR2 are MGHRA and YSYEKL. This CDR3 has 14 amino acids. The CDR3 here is CASSQGPMAGELFF. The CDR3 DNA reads TGCGCCAGCAGCCAAGGACCAATGGCGGGGGAGCTGTTTTTT.